The source of this T cell receptor (beta chain) is a study of regulatory T cells in long-lasting Graves disease. This CDR3 has 9 amino acids. Trimming shortened V by 2 bases and J by 7 bases, and 3 bases separated the two germline ends. From germline, CDR1 is DFQATT and CDR2 SNEGSKA (reference sequence). Time point: persistent/refractory GD, antithyroid drugs over 5 years with positive TRAb. Extracted RNA from PBMCs served as the source of the TCR library. For TCR beta, libraries came from iRepertoire HTBI primers and Arm-PCR of CDR3 regions. TCRdb itself ran the multiplex PCR reads through MiXCR, one entry per CDR3 protein. The sample shows about 430,000 distinct CDR3 sequences, roughly 21% of them seen only once. Study observations and caveats: Under persistent disease, TRBV28, TRBJ1-2 and TRBJ2-5 were used preferentially.

This clonotype was picked up many times. Its antigen is not identified. The receptor's source is a female donor with Graves disease. The V call is TRBV20-1, the J call TRBJ2-7; D unclear. Source: peripheral blood mononuclear cells (PBMCs), taken when the disease was refractory, from a patient treated with antithyroid drugs. The CDR3 region is CSARHEQYF. CDR3 nucleotide sequence: TGCAGTGCTAGACATGAGCAGTACTTC.